Listed below are T cell receptor beta chains from one sample, sequenced in a study of blood T cells in healthy people across ages. TCRdb used MiXCR to reprocess the 5' RACE reads, holding one entry per CDR3 protein. The sample lists about 1 million distinct CDR3 sequences, under 45% occurring once. The sample comprised blood. Receptor source: a woman aged 55 to 70 in good health. Both conserved end residues are part of each CDR3. The order of the fields is clone size, J gene, D gene, V gene, CDR3 DNA, CDR3 protein. The D gene is left open where the match is weak. Clone size is not always given. Where it is, it says once, few, many or a class for expanded clones.

NA	TRBJ2-4	NA	TRBV11-2	TGTGCCAGCAGCTTAAACAATTTAGTCAAAAACATTCAGTACTTC	CASSLNNLVKNIQYF
NA	TRBJ2-6	NA	TRBV27	TGTGCCAGCAGTTTATCACTGGGCTCTGGGGCCAACGTCCTGACTTTC	CASSLSLGSGANVLTF
NA	TRBJ2-3	NA	TRBV28	TGTGCCAGCAGCCCCCCTCCCGGAACGCAGTATTTT	CASSPPPGTQYF
many	TRBJ2-4	TRBD2	TRBV24-1	TGTGCCACCAGTGAGACCGGGACTAGTGATGAGCAGTACTTC	CATSETGTSDEQYF
NA	TRBJ2-7	TRBD2	TRBV27	TGTGCCAGCAGTTTCCAGGGCCCGGGAGGCATCGCCGAGCAGTACTTC	CASSFQGPGGIAEQYF
NA	TRBJ2-5	NA	TRBV11-2	TGTGCCAGCGGCGGGGTTTACCAAGAGGCCCAGTACTTC	CASGGVYQEAQYF
NA	TRBJ2-1	NA	TRBV15	TGTGCCACCAGCAGAGATCAGGGGGGTCTTAACAATGAGCAGTTCTTC	CATSRDQGGLNNEQFF
few	TRBJ2-5	NA	TRBV6-1	TGTGCCAGCAGTGAAGCGCGGTCTGGCAGCGTCGGGGAGACCCAGTACTTC	CASSEARSGSVGETQYF
NA	TRBJ2-1	NA	TRBV7-9	TGTGCCAGCAGCTCGACGTCTGACTGGGACCTGTTCTTC	CASSSTSDWDLFF
NA	TRBJ2-1	TRBD2	TRBV20-1	TGCAGTGCTAGGGATACCAATGTGGCTAGCGGATGGAATGAGCAGTTCTTC	CSARDTNVASGWNEQFF
NA	TRBJ2-7	NA	TRBV7-2	TGTGCCAGCAGCTGGGACGGGCTCTCCTACGAGCAGTACTTC	CASSWDGLSYEQYF
few	TRBJ2-7	TRBD2	TRBV6-6	TGTGCCAGCAGTTACTCCGGGGGGGGTCAATACGAGCAGTACTTC	CASSYSGGGQYEQYF
NA	TRBJ2-5	TRBD1	TRBV6-6	TGTGCCAGCAGTTTAGGGACAGGGGGATTCCAAGAGACCCAGTACTTC	CASSLGTGGFQETQYF
NA	TRBJ2-1	NA	TRBV7-2	TGTGCCAGCAGCTTAGGGACCGCGTTAGGAGAGACCCAGTTCTTC	CASSLGTALGETQFF
NA	TRBJ2-5	NA	TRBV20-1	TGCAGTGCTATTGTAGGCGAGACCCAGTACTTC	CSAIVGETQYF
NA	TRBJ2-1	NA	TRBV3-1	TGTGCCAGCAGCCAAGGGGGAAAGGGGTTCTTC	CASSQGGKGFF
NA	TRBJ1-5	NA	TRBV6-6	TGTGCCAGCAATACGAGGGGTTCCAATCAGCCCCAGCATTTT	CASNTRGSNQPQHF
few	TRBJ1-2	TRBD1	TRBV10-3	TGTGCCATCAGTGGAACAGGGGGCGCCGAAGGCTACACCTTC	CAISGTGGAEGYTF
NA	TRBJ1-5	NA	TRBV5-6	TGTGCCAGCAGCTTGGGGCAGGGAAACGGCAATCAGCCCCAGCATTTT	CASSLGQGNGNQPQHF
NA	TRBJ2-5	NA	TRBV7-9	TGTGCCAGCAGCCCACCACTAGCCCAAGAGACCCAGTACTTC	CASSPPLAQETQYF